Reported below is one TCR beta chain. Its antigen is currently unknown. These data are taken from a study of vaccination and CD4 T cells after COVID-19. About the study: Diagnosis preceded the drawing of post-COVID samples by a median approximately 96 days (range 35 to 161).

Indicated treatment: roughly 10-day PBMC culture with coronavirus spike peptide pools or control peptides (ViraFEST assay). Following expansion of antigen-specific T cells with peptide pools, ViraFEST then sequenced TCRs. The germline V gene encodes CDR1 MNHNS and CDR2 SASEGT. Trimming took 6 bases from V and 2 from J; bases not matched to a gene: 11. This CDR3 spans 18 amino acids. Sequence data for DNA of cultured CD4+ T cells were generated by the Oncomine TCR Beta short-read assay. TCRdb called the PCR reads again in MiXCR, with one record for every CDR3 protein. The sample carries roughly 20,000 distinct CDR3 sequences, approximately 50% recorded once.

The chain is built from TRBV6-1 and TRBJ2-2; TRBD2 matches at 11 bases. The source is a human donor who had recovered from COVID-19. Sequenced: CD4+ T cells from blood, cultured in vitro. CDR3 sequence (DNA): TGTGCCAGCAGGCCCGGACTAGCGGGCGGAACAAACACCGGGGAGCTGTTTTTT. The encoded protein is CASRPGLAGGTNTGELFF.